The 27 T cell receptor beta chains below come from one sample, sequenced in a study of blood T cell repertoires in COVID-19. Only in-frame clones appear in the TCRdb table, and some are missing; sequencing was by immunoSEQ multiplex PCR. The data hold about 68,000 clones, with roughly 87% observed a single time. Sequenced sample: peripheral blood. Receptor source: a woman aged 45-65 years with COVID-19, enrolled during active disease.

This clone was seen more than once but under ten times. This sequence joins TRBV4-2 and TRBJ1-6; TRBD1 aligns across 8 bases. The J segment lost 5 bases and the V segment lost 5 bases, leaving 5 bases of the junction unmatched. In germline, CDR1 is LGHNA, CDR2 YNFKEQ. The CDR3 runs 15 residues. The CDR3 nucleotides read TGTGCCAGCAGCAAGGGACAGGCGAATAATTCACCCCTCCACTTT. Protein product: CASSKGQANNSPLHF.

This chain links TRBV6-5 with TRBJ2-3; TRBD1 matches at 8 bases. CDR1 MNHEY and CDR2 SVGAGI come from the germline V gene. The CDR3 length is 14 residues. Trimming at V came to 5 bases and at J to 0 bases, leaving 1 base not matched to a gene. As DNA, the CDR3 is TGTGCCAGCAGTCGACAGGGGAGCACAGATACGCAGTATTTT. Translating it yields CASSRQGSTDTQYF.

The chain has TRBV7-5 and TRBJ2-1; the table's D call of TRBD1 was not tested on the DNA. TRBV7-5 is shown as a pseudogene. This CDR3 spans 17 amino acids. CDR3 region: CARSLYRGDVRHGEQFF. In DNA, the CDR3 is TGTGCCAGAAGCTTATACAGGGGAGATGTAAGACACGGGGAGCAGTTCTTC.

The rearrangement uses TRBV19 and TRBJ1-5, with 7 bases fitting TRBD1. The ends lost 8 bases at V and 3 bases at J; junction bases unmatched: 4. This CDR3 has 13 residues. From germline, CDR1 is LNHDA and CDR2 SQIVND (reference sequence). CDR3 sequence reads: CASQGQVNQPQHF. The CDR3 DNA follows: TGTGCCAGTCAAGGACAGGTCAATCAGCCCCAGCATTTT. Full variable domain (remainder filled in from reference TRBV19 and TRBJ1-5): DGGITQSPKYLFRKEGQNVTLSCEQNLNHDAMYWYRQDPGQGLRLIYYSQIVNDFQKGDIAEGYSVSREKKESFPLTVTSAQKNPTAFYLCASQGQVNQPQHFGDGTRLSIL.

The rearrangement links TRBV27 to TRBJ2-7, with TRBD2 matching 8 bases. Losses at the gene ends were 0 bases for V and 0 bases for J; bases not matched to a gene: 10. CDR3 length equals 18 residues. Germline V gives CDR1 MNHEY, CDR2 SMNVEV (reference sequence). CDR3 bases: TGTGCCAGCAGTTTATCCATAGCGGGGCTTCGAAGCTCCTACGAGCAGTACTTC. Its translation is CASSLSIAGLRSSYEQYF.

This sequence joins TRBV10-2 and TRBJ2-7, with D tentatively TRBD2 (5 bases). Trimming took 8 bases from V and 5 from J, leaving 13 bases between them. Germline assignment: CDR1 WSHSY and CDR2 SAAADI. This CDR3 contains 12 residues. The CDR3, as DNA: TGCGCCAGCGGGTGGGAGCTAAACGAGCAGTACTTC. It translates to CASGWELNEQYF.

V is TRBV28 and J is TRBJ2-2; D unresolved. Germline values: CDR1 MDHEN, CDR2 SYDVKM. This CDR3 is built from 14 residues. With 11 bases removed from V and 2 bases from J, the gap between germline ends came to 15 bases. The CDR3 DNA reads TGTGCCGTCCCCCGGGTCCTCAACACCGGGGAGCTGTTTTTT. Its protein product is CAVPRVLNTGELFF. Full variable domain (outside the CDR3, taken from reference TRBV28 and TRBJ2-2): DVKVTQSSRYLVKRTGEKVFLECVQDMDHENMFWYRQDPGLGLRLIYFSYDVKMKEKGDIPEGYSVSREKKERFSLILESASTNQTSMYLCAVPRVLNTGELFFGEGSRLTVL.

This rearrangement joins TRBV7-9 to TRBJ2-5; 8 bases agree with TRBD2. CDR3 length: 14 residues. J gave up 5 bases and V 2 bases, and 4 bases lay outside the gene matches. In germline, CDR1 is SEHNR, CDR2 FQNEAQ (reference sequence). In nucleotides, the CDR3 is TGTGCCAGCAGCTTACGGACGGGAGGGGAGACCCAGTACTTC. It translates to CASSLRTGGETQYF.

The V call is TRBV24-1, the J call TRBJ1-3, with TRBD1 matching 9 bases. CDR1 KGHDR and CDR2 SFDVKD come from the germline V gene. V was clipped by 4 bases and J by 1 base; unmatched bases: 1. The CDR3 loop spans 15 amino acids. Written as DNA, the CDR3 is TGTGCCACCAGTGAGGACAGGGGTTCTGGAAACACCATATATTTT. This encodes CATSEDRGSGNTIYF.

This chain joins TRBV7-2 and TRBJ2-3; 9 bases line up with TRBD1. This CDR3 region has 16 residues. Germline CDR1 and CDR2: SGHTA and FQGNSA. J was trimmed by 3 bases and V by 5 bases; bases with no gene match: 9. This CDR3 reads CASSQQGAIRTDTQYF. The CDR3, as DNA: TGTGCCAGCAGCCAACAGGGGGCCATAAGGACAGATACGCAGTATTTT.

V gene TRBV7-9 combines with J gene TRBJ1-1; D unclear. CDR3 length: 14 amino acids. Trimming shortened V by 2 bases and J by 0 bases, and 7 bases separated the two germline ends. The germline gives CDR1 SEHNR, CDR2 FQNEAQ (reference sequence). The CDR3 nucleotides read TGTGCCAGCAGCTTATCAGCGATGAACACTGAAGCTTTCTTT. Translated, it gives CASSLSAMNTEAFF.

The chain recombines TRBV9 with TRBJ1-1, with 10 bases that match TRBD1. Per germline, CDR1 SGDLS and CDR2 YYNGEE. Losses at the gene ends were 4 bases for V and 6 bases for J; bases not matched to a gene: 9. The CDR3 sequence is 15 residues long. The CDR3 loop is CASSFQTGGAAEAFF. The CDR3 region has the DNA TGTGCCAGCAGCTTCCAGACAGGGGGCGCTGCTGAAGCTTTCTTT.

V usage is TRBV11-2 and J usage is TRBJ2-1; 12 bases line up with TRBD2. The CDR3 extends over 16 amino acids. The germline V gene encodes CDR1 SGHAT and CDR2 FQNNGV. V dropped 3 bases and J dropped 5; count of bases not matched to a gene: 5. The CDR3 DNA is TGTGCCAGCAGCTTCCGACTAGCGGGAGACCACAATGAGCAGTTCTTC. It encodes CASSFRLAGDHNEQFF.

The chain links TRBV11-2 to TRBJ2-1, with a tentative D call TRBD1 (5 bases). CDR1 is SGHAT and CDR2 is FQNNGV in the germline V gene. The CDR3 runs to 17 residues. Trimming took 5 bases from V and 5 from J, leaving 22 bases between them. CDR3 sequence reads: CASSQTGRVMGNNEQFF. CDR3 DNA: TGTGCCAGCAGCCAAACAGGACGGGTCATGGGGAACAATGAGCAGTTCTTC.

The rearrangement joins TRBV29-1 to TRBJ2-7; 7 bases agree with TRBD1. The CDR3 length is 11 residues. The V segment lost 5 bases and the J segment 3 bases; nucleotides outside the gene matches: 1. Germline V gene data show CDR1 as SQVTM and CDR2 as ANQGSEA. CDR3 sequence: CSVTGDYEQYF. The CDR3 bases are TGCAGCGTTACAGGGGACTACGAGCAGTACTTC.

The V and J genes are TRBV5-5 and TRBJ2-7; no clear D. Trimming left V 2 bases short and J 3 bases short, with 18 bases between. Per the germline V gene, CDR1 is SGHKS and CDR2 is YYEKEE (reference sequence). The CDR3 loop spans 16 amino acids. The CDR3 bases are TGTGCCAGCAGCTTTAATCTCAGGCCTCCCAGCTACGAGCAGTACTTC. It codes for CASSFNLRPPSYEQYF.

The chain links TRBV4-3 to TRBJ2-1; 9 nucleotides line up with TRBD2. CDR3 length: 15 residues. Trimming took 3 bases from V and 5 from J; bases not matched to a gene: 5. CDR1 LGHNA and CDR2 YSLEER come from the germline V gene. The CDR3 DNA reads TGCGCCAGCAGCCATTTTCTAGCGGGAAACAATGAGCAGTTCTTC. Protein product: CASSHFLAGNNEQFF.

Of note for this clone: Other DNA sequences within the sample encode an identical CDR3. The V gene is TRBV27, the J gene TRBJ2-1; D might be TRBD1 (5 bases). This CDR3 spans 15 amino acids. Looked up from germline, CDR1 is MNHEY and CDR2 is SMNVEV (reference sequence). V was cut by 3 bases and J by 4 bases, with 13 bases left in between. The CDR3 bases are TGTGCCAGCAGTTTTAGGGGTCTCTCTTACAATGAGCAGTTCTTC. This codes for CASSFRGLSYNEQFF.

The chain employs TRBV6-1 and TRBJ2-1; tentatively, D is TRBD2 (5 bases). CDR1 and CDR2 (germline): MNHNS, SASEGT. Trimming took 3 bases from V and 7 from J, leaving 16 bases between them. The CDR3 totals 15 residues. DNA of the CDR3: TGTGCCAGCAGTGATCGCGTAGGGAGCTTTAATGAGCAGTTCTTC. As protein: CASSDRVGSFNEQFF.

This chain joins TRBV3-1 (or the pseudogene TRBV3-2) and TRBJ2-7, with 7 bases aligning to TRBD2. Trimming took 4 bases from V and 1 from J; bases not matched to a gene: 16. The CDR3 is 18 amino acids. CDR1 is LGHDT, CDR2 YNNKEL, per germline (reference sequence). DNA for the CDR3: TGTGCCAGCAGCCGCCCTGGACTGGGCGGGAGAGCATCCTACGAGCAGTACTTC. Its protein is CASSRPGLGGRASYEQYF.

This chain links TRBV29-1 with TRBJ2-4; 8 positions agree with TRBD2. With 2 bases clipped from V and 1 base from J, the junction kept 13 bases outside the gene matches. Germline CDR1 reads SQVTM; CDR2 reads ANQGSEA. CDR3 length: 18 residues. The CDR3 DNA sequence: TGCAGCGTTGAAATTTGGGGCGGACTAGCTGGGGCCAAAAACATTCAGTACTTC. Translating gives CSVEIWGGLAGAKNIQYF.

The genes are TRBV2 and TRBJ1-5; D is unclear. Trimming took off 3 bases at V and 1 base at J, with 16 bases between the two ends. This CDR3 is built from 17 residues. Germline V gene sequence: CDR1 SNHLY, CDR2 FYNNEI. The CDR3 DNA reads TGTGCCAGCAGTGAGACTAGGTTCCTTGGGAGCAATCAGCCCCAGCATTTT. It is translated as CASSETRFLGSNQPQHF.

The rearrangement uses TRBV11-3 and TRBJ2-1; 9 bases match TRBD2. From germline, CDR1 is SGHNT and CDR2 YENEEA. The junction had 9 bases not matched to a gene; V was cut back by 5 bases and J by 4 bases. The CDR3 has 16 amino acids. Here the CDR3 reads CASSPPTSGQYNEQFF. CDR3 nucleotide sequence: TGTGCCAGCAGCCCGCCAACTAGCGGGCAGTACAATGAGCAGTTCTTC.

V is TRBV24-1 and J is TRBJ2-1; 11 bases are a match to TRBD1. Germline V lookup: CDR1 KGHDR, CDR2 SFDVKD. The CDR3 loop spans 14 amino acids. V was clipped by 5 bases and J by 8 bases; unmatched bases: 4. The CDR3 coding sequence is TGTGCCACCAGTGGGACAGGGGGCATTGATGAGCAGTTCTTC. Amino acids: CATSGTGGIDEQFF.

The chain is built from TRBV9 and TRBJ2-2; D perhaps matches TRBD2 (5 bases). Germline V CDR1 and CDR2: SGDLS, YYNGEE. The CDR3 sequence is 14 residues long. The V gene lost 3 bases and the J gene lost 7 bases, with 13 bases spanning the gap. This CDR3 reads CASSARTFGGELFF. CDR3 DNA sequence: TGTGCCAGCAGCGCGCGGACTTTCGGCGGGGAGCTGTTTTTT.

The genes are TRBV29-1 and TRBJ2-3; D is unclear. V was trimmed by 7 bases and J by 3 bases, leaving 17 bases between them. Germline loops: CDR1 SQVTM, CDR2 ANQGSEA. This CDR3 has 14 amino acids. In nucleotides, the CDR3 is TGCAGCGCTGCGACTGGGTCTAAAACAGATACGCAGTATTTT. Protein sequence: CSAATGSKTDTQYF.

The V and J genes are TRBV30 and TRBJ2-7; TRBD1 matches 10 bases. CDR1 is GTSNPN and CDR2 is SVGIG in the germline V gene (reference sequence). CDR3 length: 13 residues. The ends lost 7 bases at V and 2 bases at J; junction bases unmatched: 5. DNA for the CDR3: TGTGCCTTGGGACAGGGGCCCACCTACGAGCAGTACTTC. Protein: CALGQGPTYEQYF.